The next 12 T cell receptor beta chains were all read from a single sample in a study of OX40 agonist ivuxolimab in advanced cancers. Here immunoSEQ multiplex PCR was the method, and the copy in TCRdb shows in-frame clones only, minus some. This table holds about 73,000 clones, roughly 90% found once. The source was CD4+ or CD8+ T cells sorted from blood, collected in a trial of the OX40 agonist ivuxolimab. Receptors originate from an adult with an advanced solid tumor such as melanoma, head and neck, liver or kidney cancer.

In DNA form, the CDR3 reads TGCGCCAGCAGCTTGGGGGGTTTCAGCAATCAGCCCCAGCATTTT. Translation gives CASSLGGFSNQPQHF. V gene TRBV5-1 combines with J gene TRBJ1-5; unclear D gene. Germline lookup yields CDR1 SGHRS and CDR2 YFSETQ. There are 15 residues in the CDR3. V was shortened by 0 bases and J by 1 base, with 8 bases between the two germline ends.

This clone was observed a single time. This rearrangement joins TRBV6-1 to TRBJ2-7; D remains ambiguous. CDR3 length: 11 amino acids. The ends were cut back, 5 bases at V and 5 bases at J, with 7 bases in the middle. The germline V gene has CDR1 MNHNS and CDR2 SASEGT. CDR3 residues: CASSYYNEQYF. The CDR3 DNA reads TGTGCCAGCAGTTATTATAACGAGCAGTACTTC.

The chain recombines TRBV6-6 with TRBJ1-1, with 7 bases fitting TRBD1. This CDR3 comprises 15 residues. The germline CDR1 and CDR2 sequences are MNHNY and SVGAGI (reference sequence). The J segment lost 5 bases and the V segment lost 0 bases, leaving 6 bases of the junction unmatched. CDR3 in DNA: TGTGCCAGCAGTTACTCGAAAGGGGGCAGGACTGAAGCTTTCTTT. The encoded protein is CASSYSKGGRTEAFF.

The chain links TRBV6-6 to TRBJ2-7; no clear D. The CDR3 loop spans 11 amino acids. V was trimmed by 5 bases and J by 6 bases, leaving 8 bases between them. CDR1 and CDR2 (germline): MNHNY, SVGAGI (reference sequence). The DNA of the CDR3 is TGTGCCAGCAGTACGGGTGTCGAGCAGTACTTC. This translates into CASSTGVEQYF.

This sequence joins TRBV2 and TRBJ1-2; maybe TRBD1 (6 bases). Germline V gene data show CDR1 as SNHLY and CDR2 as FYNNEI. The CDR3 contains 13 residues. Deletions cut 6 bases from V and 4 bases from J, with 12 bases between. DNA of the CDR3: TGTGCCAGCAGCGGACAGAAAACCTATGGCTACACCTTC. Translation gives CASSGQKTYGYTF.

The chain employs TRBV5-4 and TRBJ2-1, with D perhaps TRBD1 (6 bases). The CDR3 has 15 residues. The V gene lost 0 bases and the J gene lost 9 bases, with 16 bases spanning the gap. Germline V gives CDR1 SGHNT, CDR2 YYREEE (reference sequence). The CDR3 sequence is CASSLGTAIEVEQFF. As DNA, the CDR3 is TGTGCCAGCAGCTTGGGGACAGCGATTGAGGTTGAGCAGTTCTTC.

This clone was counted a few times. The chain is built from TRBV2 and TRBJ2-7; D is uncertain. The CDR3 has 13 residues. Germline V gene sequence: CDR1 SNHLY, CDR2 FYNNEI. Trimming shortened V by 3 bases and J by 0 bases, and 6 bases separated the two germline ends. The CDR3 reads CASSEAASYEQYF. Here the CDR3 DNA reads TGTGCCAGCAGTGAGGCGGCCTCCTACGAGCAGTACTTC.

The chain links TRBV7-6 to TRBJ1-4; the D is unclear. The CDR3 spans 11 residues. Germline V lookup: CDR1 SGHVS, CDR2 FNYEAQ. V was clipped by 1 base and J by 6 bases, with 0 bases between them. Here the CDR3 reads CASSLDEKLFF. The CDR3 DNA reads as TGTGCCAGCAGCTTAGATGAAAAACTGTTTTTT. Full variable domain (remainder filled in from reference TRBV7-6 and TRBJ1-4): GAGVSQSPRYKVTKRGQDVALRCDPISGHVSLYWYRQALGQGPEFLTYFNYEAQQDKSGLPNDRFSAERPEGSISTLTIQRTEQRDSAMYRCASSLDEKLFFGSGTQLSVL.

The chain combines TRBV19 with TRBJ2-1; tentatively, D is TRBD1 (5 bases). CDR3 length equals 17 residues. Germline V lookup: CDR1 LNHDA, CDR2 SQIVND (reference sequence). Trimming removed 5 bases from V and 2 bases from J, with 19 bases in between. The CDR3 is CASSSQFGQGTYNEQFF. CDR3 coding DNA: TGTGCCAGTAGTTCCCAGTTCGGGCAGGGAACCTACAATGAGCAGTTCTTC.

The V gene is TRBV10-3, the J gene TRBJ1-3, with D possibly TRBD1 on 5 matching bases. CDR3 size: 12 residues. V dropped 7 bases and J dropped 4 bases, with 8 bases sitting between them. Germline V gene sequence: CDR1 ENHRY, CDR2 SYGVKD. In DNA form, the CDR3 reads TGTGCCATCACAGGGAACGGAAACACCATATATTTT. This codes for CAITGNGNTIYF.

The chain combines TRBV2 with TRBJ1-4; 7 bases fit TRBD1. Losses at the gene ends were 6 bases for V and 7 bases for J; bases not matched to a gene: 8. The CDR3 spans 14 residues. The germline V gene has CDR1 SNHLY and CDR2 FYNNEI. The CDR3: CASRKGASVEKLFF. The CDR3 DNA follows: TGTGCCAGCAGGAAGGGGGCCTCTGTTGAAAAACTGTTTTTT. The full variable domain, completed using reference TRBV2 and TRBJ1-4, is EPEVTQTPSHQVTQMGQEVILRCVPISNHLYFYWYRQILGQKVEFLVSFYNNEISEKSEIFDDQFSVERPDGSNFTLKIRSTKLEDSAMYFCASRKGASVEKLFFGSGTQLSVL.

The chain has TRBV25-1 and TRBJ2-6; 9 bases line up with TRBD1. This CDR3 spans 14 amino acids. Germline V gives CDR1 MGHDK, CDR2 SYGVNS. The trim removed 5 bases at V and 7 bases at J, leaving 3 bases unmatched. CDR3 nucleotides: TGTGCCAGCAGTCCGGGACAGGGAGCCAACGTCCTGACTTTC. It codes for CASSPGQGANVLTF.